This entry lists 10 T cell receptor beta chains sequenced from one sample in a study of CD8+ T cells in alopecia areata listed by TCRdb under 2018. Library preparation was by the immunoSEQ multiplex PCR assay. RNA was extracted from all samples and reverse transcribed into cDNA, which served as template for TCR sequencing. Held by TCRdb, this immuneACCESS table contains in-frame sequences only and omits some clones. Under half of the omission traces to an unresolved V gene where checked; the cause of the rest is unknown. This sample gives 150,000 or so clones in total; less than 80% of them show up just once. The top ten clonotypes cover approximately 10% of the sample. The time point label for this specimen denotes: baseline before oral tofacitinib. The source was CD8+ T cells sorted from blood, collected at week 0. The receptor set was obtained from a human donor with alopecia areata.

The V call is TRBV6-5, the J call TRBJ2-7, with D possibly TRBD1 on 5 matching bases. Germline CDR1 MNHEY, CDR2 SVGAGI. The CDR3 has 14 amino acids. V lost 0 bases to trimming and J lost 2 bases, with 8 bases between them. This CDR3 reads CASSYSGRAYEQYF. In DNA, the CDR3 is TGTGCCAGCAGTTACTCCGGCAGGGCCTACGAGCAGTACTTC.

A word on this clone: One junction end does not reproduce the germline sequence, and a read error may be involved. The V gene is TRBV5-1, the J gene TRBJ1-2, with a weak D call TRBD1 (6 bases). This CDR3 contains 13 residues. Germline V gene sequence: CDR1 SGHRS, CDR2 YFSETQ. The CDR3 DNA reads as TGCGCCAGCAGTTTGGGGGCCAACTATGGCTACACCTTC. Its translation: CASSLGANYGYTF.

The J gene is TRBJ2-7, the V gene TRBV20-1; D ambiguous. This CDR3 spans 9 amino acids. Germline assignment: CDR1 DFQATT and CDR2 SNEGSKA (reference sequence). The CDR3 protein is CKPSYEQYF. For the CDR3, the DNA is TGCAAGCCCTCCTACGAGCAGTACTTC.

The chain is built from TRBV2 and TRBJ1-6, with D possibly matching TRBD1 (5 bases). V shed 1 base and J shed 11 bases, with 15 bases lying between them. The germline gives CDR1 SNHLY, CDR2 FYNNEI. The CDR3 is 15 residues long. CDR3 protein: CASSEGTGGLPPLHF. The CDR3 bases are TGTGCCAGCAGTGAAGGCACAGGTGGGCTCCCACCCCTCCACTTT. The variable domain in full, with the rest retrieved from reference TRBV2 and TRBJ1-6, is EPEVTQTPSHQVTQMGQEVILRCVPISNHLYFYWYRQILGQKVEFLVSFYNNEISEKSEIFDDQFSVERPDGSNFTLKIRSTKLEDSAMYFCASSEGTGGLPPLHFGNGTRLTVT.

The chain employs TRBV5-4 and TRBJ2-3; D gene uncertain. Trimming took off 0 bases at V and 5 bases at J, with 13 bases between the two ends. CDR3 length: 15 amino acids. From germline, CDR1 is SGHNT and CDR2 YYREEE (reference sequence). The CDR3 loop is CASSLGSTPGDTQYF. CDR3 bases: TGTGCCAGCAGCTTGGGTAGTACCCCAGGAGATACGCAGTATTTT.

This chain uses TRBV6-5 with TRBJ2-1; D is uncertain. This CDR3 contains 14 residues. V dropped 2 bases and J dropped 6 bases, with 11 bases sitting between them. CDR1 is MNHEY and CDR2 is SVGAGI in the germline V gene. The CDR3 is CASSYQRALNEQFF. The CDR3 DNA reads as TGTGCCAGCAGTTACCAGCGCGCTCTCAATGAGCAGTTCTTC.

CDR3 sequence: CASSLSGQEIPYEQYF. CDR3 in DNA: TGTGCCAGCAGTTTAAGCGGTCAGGAGATCCCCTACGAGCAGTACTTC. The chain links TRBV27 to TRBJ2-7; D might be TRBD2 (5 bases). The CDR3 is 16 residues long. Germline V CDR1 and CDR2: MNHEY, SMNVEV (reference sequence). V dropped 2 bases and J dropped 2 bases, with 16 bases sitting between them.

This rearrangement joins TRBV5-6 to TRBJ2-5, with 12 bases lining up with TRBD1. The V segment lost 2 bases and the J segment 7 bases; nucleotides outside the gene matches: 6. The CDR3 is 15 amino acids. Germline values: CDR1 SGHDT, CDR2 YYEEEE. The chain's CDR3 is CASSFRDRGRGTQYF. The CDR3 nucleotides read TGTGCCAGCAGCTTCCGGGACAGGGGGCGAGGGACCCAGTACTTC.

The gene calls are TRBV13 and TRBJ2-3; D is ambiguous. The CDR3 extends over 15 amino acids. CDR1 is PRHDT, CDR2 FYEKMQ, per germline (reference sequence). V was pared by 6 bases and J by 2 bases, with 15 bases between. Here the CDR3 DNA reads TGTGCCAGCAGTGCCGGTTTAATAGTCACAGATACGCAGTATTTT. Residues: CASSAGLIVTDTQYF. The variable domain in full, completed from reference TRBV13 and TRBJ2-3, reads AAGVIQSPRHLIKEKRETATLKCYPIPRHDTVYWYQQGPGQDPQFLISFYEKMQSDKGSIPDRFSAQQFSDYHSELNMSSLELGDSALYFCASSAGLIVTDTQYFGPGTRLTVL.

The chain is built from TRBV5-6 and TRBJ1-3; 7 bases match TRBD1. This CDR3 has 14 residues. The germline V gene has CDR1 SGHDT and CDR2 YYEEEE. Trimming removed 5 bases from V and 3 bases from J; junction bases left unmatched: 5. Here the CDR3 DNA reads TGTGCCAGCAGTTGGACAGGCCTTGGAAACACCATATATTTT. Its translation is CASSWTGLGNTIYF.